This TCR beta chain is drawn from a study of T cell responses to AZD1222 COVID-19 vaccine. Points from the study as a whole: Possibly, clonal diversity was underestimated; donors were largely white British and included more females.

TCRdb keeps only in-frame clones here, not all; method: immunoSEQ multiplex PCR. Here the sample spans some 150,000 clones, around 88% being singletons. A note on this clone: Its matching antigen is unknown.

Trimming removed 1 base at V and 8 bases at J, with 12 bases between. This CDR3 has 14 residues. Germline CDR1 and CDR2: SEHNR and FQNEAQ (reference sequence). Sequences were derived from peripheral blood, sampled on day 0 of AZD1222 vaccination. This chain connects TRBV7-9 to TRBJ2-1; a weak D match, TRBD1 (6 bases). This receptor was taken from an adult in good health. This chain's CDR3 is CASSLDRVNDEQFF. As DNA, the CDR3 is TGTGCCAGCAGCTTAGACAGGGTTAACGATGAGCAGTTCTTC. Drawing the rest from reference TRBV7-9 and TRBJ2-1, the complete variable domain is DTGVSQNPRHKITKRGQNVTFRCDPISEHNRLYWYRQTLGQGPEFLTYFQNEAQLEKSRLLSDRFSAERPKGSFSTLEIQRTEQGDSAMYLCASSLDRVNDEQFFGPGTRLTVL.